These 5 T cell receptor beta chains were sequenced from one sample in a study of molecular identifiers for immune sequencing clone quantification. One entry per CDR3 protein, called by TCRdb with MiXCR from the PCR reads. The repertoire holds about 510,000 distinct CDR3 sequences, with about a quarter as singletons. The material sequenced was naive CD8+ T cells from blood, with Jurkat cell RNA spiked in. Subset in this sample: FACS-sorted CD8+CD4-CCR7+CD45RA+ naive T cells. Source of these receptors: a human donor in good health. Some libraries in this study had Jurkat cell RNA spiked in.

The V and J genes are TRBV7-9 and TRBJ2-3; 9 bases are a match to TRBD2. The V gene's germline CDR1 is SEHNR and CDR2 FQNEAQ (reference sequence). This CDR3 is 15 amino acids long. The trim removed 4 bases at V and 4 bases at J, leaving 6 bases unmatched. The CDR3 is CASSSAGGYADTQYF. In nucleotides, the CDR3 is TGTGCCAGCAGCTCAGCGGGGGGCTACGCAGATACGCAGTATTTT.

The chain joins TRBV27 to TRBJ2-2, with D perhaps matching TRBD2 (6 bases). This CDR3 contains 17 residues. Germline CDR1 and CDR2: MNHEY and SMNVEV (reference sequence). Trimming removed 5 bases at V and 6 bases at J, with 22 bases between. The CDR3 sequence: CASSPFWGDGAPGELFF. The CDR3 bases are TGTGCCAGCAGTCCATTCTGGGGGGATGGGGCCCCCGGGGAGCTGTTTTTT.

This clonotype was seen a handful of times. The chain recombines TRBV7-9 with TRBJ2-5; TRBD2 agrees at 7 bases. The germline CDR1 and CDR2 sequences are SEHNR and FQNEAQ (reference sequence). CDR3 size: 14 residues. J lost 4 bases, V lost 3 bases, and 5 bases had no gene match. In DNA, the CDR3 is TGTGCCAGCAGCTTTGGCCTAGCGGCAGAGACCCAGTACTTC. Its protein is CASSFGLAAETQYF.

This chain's CDR3 is CASSEGPEAGELFF. The CDR3 DNA sequence: TGTGCCAGCAGTGAGGGACCGGAGGCCGGGGAGCTGTTTTTT. The chain carries TRBV2 and TRBJ2-2; either TRBD1 or TRBD2 may fit D (5 bases each). This CDR3 spans 14 amino acids. CDR1 and CDR2 (germline): SNHLY, FYNNEI. V lost 3 bases, J lost 6 bases, and 11 bases lay in between.

As regards this clonotype: The limits of the CDR3 on the DNA are not certain, so only TCRdb's listed CDR3 is given. This chain connects TRBV7-9 to TRBJ2-1; whether TRBD2, the table's D call, matches the DNA was not checked. Germline CDR1 SEHNR, CDR2 FQNEAQ (reference sequence). The CDR3 numbers 16 amino acids, ends counted. CDR3 protein: CASSLVAGGIYNEQIF.